This TCR beta chain was captured by sequencing in a study of T cell responses to AZD1222 COVID-19 vaccine. Study findings and constraints: Females outnumbered males among donors, who were mostly white British; clonal diversity was possibly underestimated. Just five to seven people given AZD1222 tested seropositive at baseline.

A remark on this clone: Its antigen is not known.

Germline values: CDR1 LGHDT, CDR2 YNNKEL (reference sequence). The V gene lost 0 bases and the J gene lost 8 bases, with 13 bases spanning the gap. This CDR3 comprises 14 residues. Sequencing used immunoSEQ multiplex PCR; TCRdb keeps in-frame clones, though not all of them. Here the sample spans 65,000 to 90,000 clones, roughly 90% being singletons. The TCR sequence derives from an adult in good health. The input for sequencing was peripheral blood, taken on day 0 of AZD1222 vaccination. The chain is built from TRBV3-1 (or the pseudogene TRBV3-2) and TRBJ1-2, with D unclear. The CDR3 DNA follows: TGTGCCAGCAGCCAAGAACCGTCGGGGTCAGGCTACACCTTC. It yields the protein CASSQEPSGSGYTF.